This T cell receptor beta chain was sequenced for a study of cytomegalovirus exposure and HLA in healthy donors. Study outcomes and limitations: In an earlier analysis, most TCR beta V segments were productive about 87% or about 30% of the time. V- and J-gene trimming of TCR beta was linked (in a later analysis) to a missense DCLRE1C variant. TCR beta chains numbering some 160 were designated cytomegalovirus-associated. In a later analysis, specific HLA alleles were associated with 15,000 to 20,000 TCR beta sequences at a 0.05 false discovery rate.

Only a few counts were recorded for this clone. Antigen: not known. PCR involved 60 Vbeta and 13 Jbeta primers. Assay: immunoSEQ multiplex PCR; the TCRdb copy retains only in-frame clones and omits some. Altogether about 140,000 clones are present, about 10% being singletons, with the ten largest covering less than 2%. Trimming removed 4 bases from V and 1 base from J, with 14 bases in between. The germline V gene encodes CDR1 SGDLS and CDR2 YYNGEE. CDR3 length: 16 residues. The TCR was taken from a man in his forties or fifties in good health and CMV-seronegative. The sequenced sample consisted of PBMCs. The chain has TRBV9 and TRBJ1-4; possible D gene TRBD1, 6 bases. CDR3 loop: CASSPQTGLTNEKLFF. For the CDR3, the DNA is TGTGCCAGCAGCCCCCAGACAGGATTAACTAATGAAAAACTGTTTTTT.